These 11 T cell receptor beta chains were all obtained from the same sample, sequenced in a study of glioma-infiltrating T cells after dendritic cell vaccination. Only in-frame clones appear in the TCRdb table, and some are missing; sequencing was by immunoSEQ multiplex PCR. The sample lists tens of thousands of clones, around 85% occurring once. Time point described: after dendritic cell vaccination, including at tumor progression/relapse. The specimen was blood, collected after dendritic cell vaccination. The receptors were gathered from a human donor with glioblastoma.

The CDR3 spells CASSSSGVDEQFF. The DNA of the CDR3 is TGTGCCAGCAGCTCTTCCGGGGTTGACGAGCAGTTCTTC. The chain has TRBV7-6 and TRBJ2-1, with D maybe TRBD2 (5 bases). With 4 bases removed from V and 10 bases from J, the gap between germline ends came to 14 bases. The CDR3 is 13 amino acids. CDR1 and CDR2 (germline): SGHVS, FNYEAQ.

The rearrangement uses TRBV5-1 and TRBJ2-7; 7 nucleotides align to TRBD2. CDR3 length equals 15 residues. Germline-derived CDR1 and CDR2 are SGHRS and YFSETQ. Germline trimming cut 4 bases from V and 1 base from J; bases unmatched to any gene: 8. DNA for the CDR3: TGCGCCAGCAGCAACAGGCGGCGGGAGTCCTACGAGCAGTACTTC. Translation: CASSNRRRESYEQYF.

The V gene is TRBV19, the J gene TRBJ1-1, with D tentatively TRBD1 (6 bases). CDR3 length equals 16 residues. Germline-derived CDR1 and CDR2 are LNHDA and SQIVND (reference sequence). V shed 4 bases and J shed 5 bases, with 20 bases lying between them. CDR3 in DNA: TGTGCCAGTAGTAATTTTATCGGGGGGCAAAGTACTGAAGCTTTCTTT. It specifies CASSNFIGGQSTEAFF.

The chain joins TRBV19 to TRBJ1-6; D unclear. CDR3 length equals 17 residues. Germline assignment: CDR1 LNHDA and CDR2 SQIVND (reference sequence). Trimming removed 5 bases at V and 0 bases at J, with 14 bases between. DNA of the CDR3: TGTGCCAGTAGTGAATCGTTCTTTAGCTCCTATAATTCACCCCTCCACTTT. This sequence encodes CASSESFFSSYNSPLHF.

The CDR3 reads CASSIGGPSSLTMEGYTF. CDR3 DNA sequence: TGTGCCAGCAGCATCGGGGGACCCAGTTCCCTAACTATGGAAGGCTACACCTTC. V and J are TRBV21-1 and TRBJ1-2. TRBV21-1 is classified as a pseudogene. The CDR3 sequence is 18 residues long.

V is TRBV7-9 and J is TRBJ2-1; 11 positions agree with TRBD2. With 1 base clipped from V and 4 bases from J, the junction kept 6 bases outside the gene matches. CDR3 size: 17 residues. CDR1 is SEHNR, CDR2 FQNEAQ, per germline (reference sequence). The DNA for the CDR3 is TGTGCCAGCAGCTTAGTAGCTAGCGGGGGGCTGTACAATGAGCAGTTCTTC. It translates to CASSLVASGGLYNEQFF.

The V call is TRBV20-1, the J call TRBJ2-4, with D possibly TRBD2 on 6 matching bases. In germline, CDR1 is DFQATT, CDR2 SNEGSKA (reference sequence). CDR3 size: 11 residues. The V and J ends lost 5 bases and 9 bases respectively, with 11 bases between them. The CDR3 here is CSAPRDFIQYF. The CDR3 nucleotides are TGCAGTGCTCCCCGGGACTTCATTCAGTACTTC.

V usage is TRBV12-5 and J usage is TRBJ1-1; D unresolved. Germline CDR1 LGHNT, CDR2 FRNRAP. V lost 0 bases and J lost 9, with 14 bases in between. The CDR3 extends over 14 amino acids. CDR3 bases: TGTGCTAGTGGTTTGGTTTCTAAATCAACCCAAGCTTTCTTT. It encodes CASGLVSKSTQAFF.

The chain is built from TRBV7-9 and TRBJ2-7; weak D call: TRBD2 (6 bases). CDR1 SEHNR and CDR2 FQNEAQ come from the germline V gene (reference sequence). V was trimmed by 4 bases and J by 2 bases, leaving 9 bases between them. CDR3 length: 13 residues. The DNA of the CDR3 is TGTGCCAGCAGCTGGTCGGGGGCCTACGAGCAGTACTTC. This gives the protein CASSWSGAYEQYF.

V gene TRBV7-9 combines with J gene TRBJ2-5; a weak D match, TRBD2 (5 bases). Germline V gene sequence: CDR1 SEHNR, CDR2 FQNEAQ (reference sequence). The CDR3 consists of 12 residues. The DNA of the CDR3 is TGTGCTACCGGGAACCAACAAGAGACCCAGTACTTC. Translation: CATGNQQETQYF. The full variable domain, completed using reference TRBV7-9 and TRBJ2-5, is DTGVSQNPRHKITKRGQNVTFRCDPISEHNRLYWYRQTLGQGPEFLTYFQNEAQLEKSRLLSDRFSAERPKGSFSTLEIQRTEQGDSAMYLCATGNQQETQYFGPGTRLLVL.

V usage is TRBV9 and J usage is TRBJ2-3; 11 bases line up with TRBD2. The V gene end was trimmed by 5 bases and the J gene end by 1 base; junction bases not matched to a gene: 6. CDR1 SGDLS and CDR2 YYNGEE come from the germline V gene. The CDR3 length is 16 residues. The chain's CDR3 is CASRPTSGGGTDTQYF. CDR3 coding DNA: TGTGCCAGCAGACCTACTAGCGGGGGAGGCACAGATACGCAGTATTTT. The full variable domain, with the rest looked up from reference TRBV9 and TRBJ2-3, is DSGVTQTPKHLITATGQRVTLRCSPRSGDLSVYWYQQSLDQGLQFLIQYYNGEERAKGNILERFSAQQFPDLHSELNLSSLELGDSALYFCASRPTSGGGTDTQYFGPGTRLTVL.